These 5 T cell receptor beta chains were sequenced from one sample in a study of blood T cells in healthy people across ages. Combining a sample-barcoded 5' primer with a J-beta primer mix, a second PCR ran for roughly 7 to 11 cycles. TCRdb called the 5' RACE reads again in MiXCR, with one record for every CDR3 protein. Here the sample spans 1.5 million to 2 million distinct CDR3 sequences, roughly 30% being singletons. Material: blood. Every receptor here comes from a woman aged 25 to 45 in good health.

Regarding this clonotype: A read error may account for a junction end that differs from germline. CDR3 amino acids: CASRASHTEAFF. In nucleotides, the CDR3 is TGTGCCAGCAGAGCGAGTCACACTGAGGCTTTCTTT. This chain joins TRBV6-1 and TRBJ1-1; D uncertain. Germline loops: CDR1 MNHNS, CDR2 SASEGT. The CDR3 is 12 residues long.

There are a few counts of this clonotype. The chain joins TRBV28 to TRBJ1-1, with D possibly being TRBD1 (5 bases). Germline CDR1 reads MDHEN; CDR2 reads SYDVKM. This CDR3 has 15 amino acids. Trimming pared 10 bases from V and 0 bases from J, leaving 18 bases between. CDR3 nucleotides: TGTGCCATCACGACAGAGGGGCGGATGAACACTGAAGCTTTCTTT. This codes for CAITTEGRMNTEAFF.

To note about this clonotype: A much larger clonotype is one base distant, so this may be a read error. The gene calls are TRBV7-2 and TRBJ2-4, with TRBD1 as a possible D gene (5 bases). V was pared by 0 bases and J by 13 bases, with 16 bases between. The CDR3 length is 14 residues. Germline V CDR1 and CDR2: SGHTA, FQGNSA. CDR3 sequence: CASSLAPGQNEQYF. CDR3 coding DNA: TGTGCCAGCAGCTTAGCCCCAGGACAAAATGAGCAGTACTTC.

V usage is TRBV6-2 or TRBV6-3 and J usage is TRBJ2-2, with D unclear. With 1 base removed from V and 2 bases from J, the gap between germline ends came to 8 bases. Germline assignment: CDR1 MNHEY and CDR2 SVGEGT. This CDR3 is built from 15 residues. The CDR3 nucleotides read TGTGCCAGCAGTTACTATGGACCAAACACCGGGGAGCTGTTTTTT. It codes for CASSYYGPNTGELFF.

V usage is TRBV20-1 and J usage is TRBJ2-1; D might be TRBD2 (5 bases). The CDR3 is 16 residues long. CDR1 DFQATT and CDR2 SNEGSKA come from the germline V gene (reference sequence). V lost 6 bases and J 4 bases, leaving 22 bases between the germline ends. This chain's CDR3 is CSAERQPPDYYNEQFF. The CDR3 coding sequence is TGCAGTGCCGAGAGGCAGCCCCCCGACTATTACAATGAGCAGTTCTTC.